The source of this TCR beta chain is a study of sequential checkpoint blockade in melanoma. For the study at large: Maintenance nivolumab came after either treatment sequence.

Stated treatment: randomized to nivolumab then ipilimumab (arm A) or the reverse (arm B). Patients had received no earlier DNA-damaging chemotherapy. The table came from immunoSEQ multiplex PCR; TCRdb's copy has only in-frame clones and leaves some out. Of 18,000 or so clones listed, 45% to 65% are singletons. This clone was seen a handful of times. V dropped 2 bases and J dropped 5; count of bases not matched to a gene: 5. The CDR3 extends over 15 amino acids. In germline, CDR1 is SGHTA, CDR2 FQGTGA. The chain combines TRBV7-3 with TRBJ2-1, with 8 positions matching TRBD2. The sample here was CD8+ T cells sorted from blood (inferred from file names), taken from a patient given nivolumab and ipilimumab in sequence. This TCR was recovered from a human donor with melanoma. The chain's CDR3 is CASSLLTSGHNEQFF. Here the CDR3 DNA reads TGTGCCAGCAGCTTACTCACTAGCGGACACAATGAGCAGTTCTTC.